This TCR beta chain emerged from a study of T-cell memory formation after mild COVID-19. Whole-study findings and limits: Clones contracting across day 15 to 85 had a balanced CD4/CD8 profile; later expanding clones leaned CD4+.

The ends were cut back, 0 bases at V and 1 base at J, with 10 bases in the middle. The germline V gene has CDR1 SGHRS and CDR2 YFSETQ. CDR3 length equals 15 residues. TCRdb re-derived calls from the 5' RACE reads in MiXCR, one entry per CDR3 protein. The sample records under 300,000 distinct CDR3 sequences, 8% to 9% being singletons. This clonotype has at least ten counts. The antigen is undetermined. The gene calls are TRBV5-1 and TRBJ1-1; unclear D gene. Sequenced input: PBMCs or a T cell subset sorted from them (not recorded which). This sequence originates from a young man who had mild COVID-19 (a few samples of this study predate the infection). Cell type and time point are not known. The CDR3 sequence: CASSLGPPWNTEAFF. In nucleotides, the CDR3 is TGCGCCAGCAGCTTGGGTCCCCCCTGGAACACTGAAGCTTTCTTT. The whole variable domain, filled in from reference TRBV5-1 and TRBJ1-1, reads KAGVTQTPRYLIKTRGQQVTLSCSPISGHRSVSWYQQTPGQGLQFLFEYFSETQRNKGNFPGRFSGRQFSNSRSEMNVSTLELGDSALYLCASSLGPPWNTEAFFGQGTRLTVV.